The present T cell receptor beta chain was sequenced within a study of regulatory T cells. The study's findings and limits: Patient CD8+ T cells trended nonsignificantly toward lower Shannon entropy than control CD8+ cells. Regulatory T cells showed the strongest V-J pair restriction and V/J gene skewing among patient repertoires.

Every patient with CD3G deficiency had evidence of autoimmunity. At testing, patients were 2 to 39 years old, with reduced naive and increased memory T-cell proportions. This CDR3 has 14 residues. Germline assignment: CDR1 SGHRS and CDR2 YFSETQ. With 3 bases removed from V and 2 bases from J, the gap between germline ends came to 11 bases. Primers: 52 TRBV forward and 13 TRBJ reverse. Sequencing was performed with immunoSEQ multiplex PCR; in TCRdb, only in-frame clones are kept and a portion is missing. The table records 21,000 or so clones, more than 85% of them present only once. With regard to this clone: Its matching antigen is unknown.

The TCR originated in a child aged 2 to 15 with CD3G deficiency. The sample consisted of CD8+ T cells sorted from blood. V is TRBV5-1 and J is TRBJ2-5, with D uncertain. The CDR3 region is CASSWLGLQETQYF. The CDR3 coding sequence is TGCGCCAGCAGCTGGCTCGGTTTACAAGAGACCCAGTACTTC.